The T cell receptor (beta chain) under discussion was sequenced for a study of post-analysis software for immune sequencing data. About the study: Courses of disease covered relapsing-remitting, secondary progressive and progressive-relapsing multiple sclerosis.

A remark on this clonotype: What it recognizes is unknown.

V trimming: 3 bases; J trimming: 3 bases; junction bases outside the gene matches: 7. This CDR3 is built from 15 residues. Per the germline V gene, CDR1 is SGHRS and CDR2 is YFSETQ. The study, taken as a whole, reports: Under F measure analysis, samples from one preparation batch co-clustered strongly. In patients, TRBV5-6, TRBV5-1 and TRBV20-1 belonged to roughly five TRBV segments found more frequently than in controls. Multiple sclerosis patients showed significantly lower normalized Chao1 diversity than controls did.

Unique molecular identifiers had been added to the TCR beta cDNA libraries. cDNA molecules numbering roughly 0.5 million came from about 1 to 10 million T cells. TCRdb re-called the PCR reads through MiXCR, storing one row per CDR3 protein. The sample has hundreds of thousands of distinct CDR3 sequences, roughly three fifths seen once. The chain couples TRBV5-1 to TRBJ2-3; TRBD2 aligns across 7 bases. Material: blood. The clonotype originates from a girl aged 2 to 9 with multiple sclerosis. DNA for the CDR3: TGCGCCAGCAGCTCTAGTACTAGCGCAACAGATACGCAGTATTTT. Amino acid sequence: CASSSSTSATDTQYF. Full variable domain (rest looked up from reference TRBV5-1 and TRBJ2-3): KAGVTQTPRYLIKTRGQQVTLSCSPISGHRSVSWYQQTPGQGLQFLFEYFSETQRNKGNFPGRFSGRQFSNSRSEMNVSTLELGDSALYLCASSSSTSATDTQYFGPGTRLTVL.